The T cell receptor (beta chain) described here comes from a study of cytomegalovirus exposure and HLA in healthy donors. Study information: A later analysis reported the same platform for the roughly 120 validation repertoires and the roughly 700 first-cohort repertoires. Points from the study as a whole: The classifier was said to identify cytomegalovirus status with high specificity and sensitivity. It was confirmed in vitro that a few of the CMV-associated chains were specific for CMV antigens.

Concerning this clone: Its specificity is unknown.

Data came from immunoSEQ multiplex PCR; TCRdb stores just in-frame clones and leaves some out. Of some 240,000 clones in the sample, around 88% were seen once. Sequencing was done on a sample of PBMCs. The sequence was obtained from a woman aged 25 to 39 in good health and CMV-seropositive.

The CDR3 DNA is TGTGCCAGCAGCTCGTGGGGAGAAGGGGAGACCCAGTACTTC. Its protein is CASSSWGEGETQYF. V is TRBV7-9 and J is TRBJ2-5; possible D gene TRBD2, 5 bases. The CDR3 is 14 residues long. Germline CDR1 is SEHNR and CDR2 is FQNEAQ (reference sequence). Trimming stripped 4 bases from V and 5 bases from J, with 14 bases between. Together with reference TRBV7-9 and TRBJ2-5, the CDR3 gives the full variable domain: DTGVSQNPRHKITKRGQNVTFRCDPISEHNRLYWYRQTLGQGPEFLTYFQNEAQLEKSRLLSDRFSAERPKGSFSTLEIQRTEQGDSAMYLCASSSWGEGETQYFGPGTRLLVL.